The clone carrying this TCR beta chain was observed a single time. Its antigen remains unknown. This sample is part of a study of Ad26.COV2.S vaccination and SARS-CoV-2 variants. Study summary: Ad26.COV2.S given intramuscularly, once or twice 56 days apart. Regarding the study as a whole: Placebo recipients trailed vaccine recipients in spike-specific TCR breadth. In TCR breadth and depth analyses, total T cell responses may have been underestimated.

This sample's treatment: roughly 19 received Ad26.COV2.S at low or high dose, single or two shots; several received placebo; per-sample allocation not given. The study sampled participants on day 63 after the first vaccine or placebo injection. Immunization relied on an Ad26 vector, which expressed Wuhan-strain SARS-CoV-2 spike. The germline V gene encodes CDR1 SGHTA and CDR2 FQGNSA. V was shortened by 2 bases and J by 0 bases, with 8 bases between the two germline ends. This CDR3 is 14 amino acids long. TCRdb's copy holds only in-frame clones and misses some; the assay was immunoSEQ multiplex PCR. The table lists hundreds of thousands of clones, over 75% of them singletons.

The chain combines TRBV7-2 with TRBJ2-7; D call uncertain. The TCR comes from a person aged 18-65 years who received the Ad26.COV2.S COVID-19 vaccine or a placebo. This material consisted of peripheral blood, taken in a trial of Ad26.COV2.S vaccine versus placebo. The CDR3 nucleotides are TGTGCCAGCAGCTTATTCGGTAGCTCCTACGAGCAGTACTTC. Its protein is CASSLFGSSYEQYF.